This T cell receptor beta chain was identified in a study of T-cell memory formation after mild COVID-19. Study-wide background: Most TCR clusters belonged to a single donor.

This CDR3 is 16 amino acids long. V gave up 4 bases and J gave up 2 bases; unmatched junction bases: 11. Germline V gene lookup returns CDR1 SGHRS and CDR2 YFSETQ. In TCRdb, the 5' RACE reads were re-called with MiXCR into one record per CDR3 protein. The top ten hold 7.5% to 9.5% of the sample, which has 400,000 or so distinct CDR3 sequences, around 20% seen once. This clonotype was recorded a few times. Its matching antigen is unknown. Study-level points and caveats: CM and EM subsets held most contracting CD4+ clones; EMRA held CD8+ ones. For second-wave clones that peaked at day 37, SARS-CoV-2 specificity went unverified.

The source material was PBMCs or a T cell subset sorted from them (not recorded which). V gene TRBV5-1 combines with J gene TRBJ2-5; 7 bases align to TRBD1. The receptor comes from an adult woman who had mild COVID-19 (a few samples of this study predate the infection). Cell type and time point are not known. CDR3 region: CASSVVSGRGQETQYF. The CDR3 region has the DNA TGCGCCAGCAGCGTGGTCTCTGGCAGGGGGCAAGAGACCCAGTACTTC.